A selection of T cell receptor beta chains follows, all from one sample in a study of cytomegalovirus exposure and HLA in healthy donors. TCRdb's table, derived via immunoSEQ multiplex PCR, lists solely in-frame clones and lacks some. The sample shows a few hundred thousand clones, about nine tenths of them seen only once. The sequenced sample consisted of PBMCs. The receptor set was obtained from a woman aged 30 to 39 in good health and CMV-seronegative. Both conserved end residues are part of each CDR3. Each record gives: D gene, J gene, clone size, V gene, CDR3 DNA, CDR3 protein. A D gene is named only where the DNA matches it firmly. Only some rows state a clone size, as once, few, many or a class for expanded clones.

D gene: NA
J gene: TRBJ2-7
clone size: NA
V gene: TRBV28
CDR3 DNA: TGTGCCAGCGCTCCGTTAGAAGCCTACGAGCAGTACTTC
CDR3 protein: CASAPLEAYEQYF

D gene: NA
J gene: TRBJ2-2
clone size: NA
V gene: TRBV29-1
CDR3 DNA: TGCAGCGTTGAAGGGAGAATCACCGGGGAGCTGTTTTTT
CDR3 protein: CSVEGRITGELFF

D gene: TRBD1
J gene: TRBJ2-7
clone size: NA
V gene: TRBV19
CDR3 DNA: TGTGCCAGTAGTACCAGGACAGGGGCCGAGCAGTACTTC
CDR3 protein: CASSTRTGAEQYF

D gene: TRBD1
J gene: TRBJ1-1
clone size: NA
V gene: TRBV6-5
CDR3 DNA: TGTGCCAGCAGTTCCACAGGGGAGGGAACTGAAGCTTTCTTT
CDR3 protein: CASSSTGEGTEAFF

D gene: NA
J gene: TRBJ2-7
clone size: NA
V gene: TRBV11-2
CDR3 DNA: TGTGCCAGCAGCTGGAGGACTTCTCAAAATTCCTACGAGCAGTACTTC
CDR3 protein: CASSWRTSQNSYEQYF

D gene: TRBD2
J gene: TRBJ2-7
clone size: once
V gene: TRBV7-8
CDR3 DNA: TGTGCCAGCAGCCCCGGGGGTGCGGGAGGGCCCGACGAGCAGTACTTC
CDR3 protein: CASSPGGAGGPDEQYF

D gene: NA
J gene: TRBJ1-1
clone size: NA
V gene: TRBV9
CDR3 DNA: TGTGCCAGCAGCGTAGGTCTGTTGGGGAGTAACACTGAAGCTTTCTTT
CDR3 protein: CASSVGLLGSNTEAFF

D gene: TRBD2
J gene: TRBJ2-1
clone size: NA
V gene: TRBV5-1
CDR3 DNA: TGCGCCAGCAGCTCGGGACTAGCGGGAGACAATGAGCAGTTCTTC
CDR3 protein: CASSSGLAGDNEQFF

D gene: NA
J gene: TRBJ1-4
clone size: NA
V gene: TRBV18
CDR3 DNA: TGTGCCAGCTCACCAGGGCAAACTGGCGAAAAACTGTTTTTT
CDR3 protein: CASSPGQTGEKLFF

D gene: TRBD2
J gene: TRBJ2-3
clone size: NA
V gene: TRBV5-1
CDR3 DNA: TGCGCCAGCAGCGTTAACGGACTAGCGGTTCAAGATACGCAGTATTTT
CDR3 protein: CASSVNGLAVQDTQYF

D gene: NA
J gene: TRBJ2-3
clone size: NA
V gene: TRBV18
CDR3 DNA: TGTGCCAGCTCACCACCGGGGCCCGGCACAGATACGCAGTATTTT
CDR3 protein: CASSPPGPGTDTQYF

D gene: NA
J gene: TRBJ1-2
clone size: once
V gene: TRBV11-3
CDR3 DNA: TGTGCCAGCAGCTCTACCCTTCGGGGGGGTTCAAATGGCTACACCTTC
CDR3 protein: CASSSTLRGGSNGYTF

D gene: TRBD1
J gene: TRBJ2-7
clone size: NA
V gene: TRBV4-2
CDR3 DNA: TGTGCCAGCAGCCAAGATATTCCGGGACAGGGGTACGAGCAGTACTTC
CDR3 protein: CASSQDIPGQGYEQYF

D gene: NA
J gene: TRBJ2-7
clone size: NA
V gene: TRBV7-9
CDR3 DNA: TGTGCCAGCAGCCCCGACAGAGGGCGGGGCTCCTACGAGCAGTACTTC
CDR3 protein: CASSPDRGRGSYEQYF

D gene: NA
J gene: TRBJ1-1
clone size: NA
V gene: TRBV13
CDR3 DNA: TGTGCCAGCAGCTTAGGTCCCCTCACAGGGTGGTGGGTCACTGAAGCTTTCTTT
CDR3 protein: CASSLGPLTGWWVTEAFF

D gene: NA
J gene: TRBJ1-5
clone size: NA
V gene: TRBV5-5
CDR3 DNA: TGTGCCAGCAGTTATGGACAGATTAGCAATCAGCCCCAGCATTTT
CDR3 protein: CASSYGQISNQPQHF

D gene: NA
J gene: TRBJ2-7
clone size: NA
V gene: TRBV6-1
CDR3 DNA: TGTGCCAGACACAGGGTCGAGCAGTACTTC
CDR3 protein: CARHRVEQYF

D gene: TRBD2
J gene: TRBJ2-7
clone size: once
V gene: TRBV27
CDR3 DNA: TGTGCCAGCAGTTTCCCCCCCTCGGGAGGGAGTCTCGGCGAGCAGTACTTC
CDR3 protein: CASSFPPSGGSLGEQYF

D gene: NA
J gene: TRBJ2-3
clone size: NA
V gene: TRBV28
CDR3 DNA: TGTGCCAGCAGGATACAGGGTTATGCAGATACGCAGTATTTT
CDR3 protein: CASRIQGYADTQYF

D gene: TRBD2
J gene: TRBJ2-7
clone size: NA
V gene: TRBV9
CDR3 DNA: TGTGCCAGCAGCCCCCGACTAGCAGGCTACGAGCAGTACTTC
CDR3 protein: CASSPRLAGYEQYF

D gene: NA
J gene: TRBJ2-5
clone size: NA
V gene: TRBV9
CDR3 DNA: TGTGCCAGCAGCGTAGGTGGTCGGGAGACCCAGTACTTC
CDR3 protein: CASSVGGRETQYF

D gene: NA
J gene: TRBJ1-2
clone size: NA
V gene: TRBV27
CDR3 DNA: TGTGCCAGCAGTTTATCCCACGCGGCGCGCACAGCTGTTGGCTACACCTTC
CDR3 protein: CASSLSHAARTAVGYTF

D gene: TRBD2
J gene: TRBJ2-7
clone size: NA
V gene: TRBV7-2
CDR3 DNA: TGTGCCAGCAGCCCCGCCAGCGGGAGGGTCCGCGAGCAGTACTTC
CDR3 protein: CASSPASGRVREQYF

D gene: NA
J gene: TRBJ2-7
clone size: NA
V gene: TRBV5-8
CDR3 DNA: TGTGCCAGCAGCTTAGGGACGGCTGGTTACGAGCAGTACTTC
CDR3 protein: CASSLGTAGYEQYF

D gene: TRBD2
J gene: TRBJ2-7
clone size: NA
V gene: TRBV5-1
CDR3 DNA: TGCGCCAGCAGGACTAGCGAATATTCCTACGAGCAGTACTTC
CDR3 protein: CASRTSEYSYEQYF

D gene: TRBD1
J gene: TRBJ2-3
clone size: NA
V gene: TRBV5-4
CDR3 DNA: TGTGCCAGCAGCTATGGACAGGGGAGGGCAGATACGCAGTATTTT
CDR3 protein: CASSYGQGRADTQYF

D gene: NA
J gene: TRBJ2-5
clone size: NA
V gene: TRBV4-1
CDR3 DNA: TGCGCCAGCAGCCCCTCCGGGACGTATGGGGAGACCCAGTACTTC
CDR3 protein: CASSPSGTYGETQYF

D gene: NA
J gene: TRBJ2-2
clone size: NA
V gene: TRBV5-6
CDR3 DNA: TGTGCCAGCAGCCCCATAGGGGACACCGGGGAGCTGTTTTTT
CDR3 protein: CASSPIGDTGELFF

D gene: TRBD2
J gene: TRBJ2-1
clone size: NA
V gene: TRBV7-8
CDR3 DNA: TGTGCCAGCAGCCAACCCTATAGCGGGAGCGTCTACAATGAGCAGTTCTTC
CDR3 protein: CASSQPYSGSVYNEQFF

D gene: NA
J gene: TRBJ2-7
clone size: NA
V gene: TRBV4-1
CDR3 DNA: TGCGCCAGCAGCCAAGACCCGGGGTGGACACAGAGCTCCTACGAGCAGTACTTC
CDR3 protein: CASSQDPGWTQSSYEQYF

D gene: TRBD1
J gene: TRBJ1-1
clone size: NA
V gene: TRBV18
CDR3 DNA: TGTGCCAGCTCACCGTTGGGACAGATCTTCACTGAAGCTTTCTTT
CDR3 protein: CASSPLGQIFTEAFF

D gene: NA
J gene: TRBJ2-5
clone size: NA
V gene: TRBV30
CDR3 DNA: TGTGCCTGGAGCGTGGGGGTACGGGAGACCCAGTACTTC
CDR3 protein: CAWSVGVRETQYF

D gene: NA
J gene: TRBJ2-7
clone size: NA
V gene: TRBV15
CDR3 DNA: TGTGCCACCAGCAGAGACAGTGGGCGGAACTACGAGCAGTACTTC
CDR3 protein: CATSRDSGRNYEQYF

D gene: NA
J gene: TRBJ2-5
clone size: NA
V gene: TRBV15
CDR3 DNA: TGTGCCACCAGCAGAGATCGCGGATTACAAGAGACCCAGTACTTC
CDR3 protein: CATSRDRGLQETQYF

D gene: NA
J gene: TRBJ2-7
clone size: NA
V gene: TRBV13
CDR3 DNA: TGTGCCAGCAGCTTAGGCAGGGGTCCCTACGAGCAGTACTTC
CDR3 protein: CASSLGRGPYEQYF

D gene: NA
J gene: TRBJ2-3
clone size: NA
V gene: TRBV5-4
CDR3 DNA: TGTGCCAGCAGCCCGGGGTCTAGCCTAGGAGATACGCAGTATTTT
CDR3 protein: CASSPGSSLGDTQYF

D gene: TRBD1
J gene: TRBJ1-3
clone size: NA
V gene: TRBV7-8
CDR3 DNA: TGTGCCAGCAGCTTAGGGAGACAGGGATCGGGAAACACCATATATTTT
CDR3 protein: CASSLGRQGSGNTIYF

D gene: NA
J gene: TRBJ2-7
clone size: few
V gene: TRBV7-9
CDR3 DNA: TGTGCCAGCAGCCGAGGACAGCCAGAGTGGTTCTTC
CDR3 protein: CASSRGQPEWFF

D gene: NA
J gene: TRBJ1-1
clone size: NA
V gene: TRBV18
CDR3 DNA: TGTGCCAGCTCACCAATACGGGAGGGTGGTGAAGCTTTCTTT
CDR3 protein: CASSPIREGGEAFF

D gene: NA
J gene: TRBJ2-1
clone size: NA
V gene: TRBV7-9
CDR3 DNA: TGTGCCAGCAGCTTAGGAGTAGGGGGTACCTACAATGAGCAGTTCTTC
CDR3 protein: CASSLGVGGTYNEQFF

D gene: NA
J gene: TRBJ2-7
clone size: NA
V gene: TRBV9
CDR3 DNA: TGTGCCAGCAGCCCAAGGACAGCATCCTACGAGCAGTACTTC
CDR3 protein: CASSPRTASYEQYF

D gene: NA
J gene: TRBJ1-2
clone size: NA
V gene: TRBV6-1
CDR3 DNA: TGTGCCAGCAGTGCCCGGTCCATGGGAAACTATGGCTACACCTTC
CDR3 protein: CASSARSMGNYGYTF

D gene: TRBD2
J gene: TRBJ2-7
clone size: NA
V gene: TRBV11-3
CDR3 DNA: TGTGCCAGCAGCTTAGGGTCTAGCGGGAGAGTCAAAGAGCAGTACTTC
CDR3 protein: CASSLGSSGRVKEQYF